This T cell receptor beta chain was found in a study of Tregs in tolerant kidney transplant recipients. The repertoire was sequenced with immunoSEQ multiplex PCR; TCRdb's copy has only in-frame clones and lacks some. The sample lists 69,000 or so clones, about 89% occurring once. The CDR3 runs 16 residues. After removal of 1 base from V and 7 bases from J, the junction contained 10 bases not matched to a gene. Germline V gene lookup returns CDR1 LNHNV and CDR2 YYDKDF (reference sequence). This clonotype was sampled from a human donor who received a combined kidney and bone marrow transplant. The source was CD4+ T cells from blood, collected before the transplant. V is TRBV15 and J is TRBJ2-1; 7 nucleotides match TRBD2. The DNA for the CDR3 is TGTGCCACCAGCAGAGGGGGCAAAGCGGGACGGAATGAGCAGTTCTTC. Encoded protein: CATSRGGKAGRNEQFF.